Below, 26 T cell receptor beta chains from the same sample are listed, as sequenced in a study of glioma-infiltrating T cells (dated by TCRdb to the mid-2010s). The instrument was an Illumina MiSeq. TCR alpha and beta CDR3 regions were amplified with the iRepertoire nested amplicon-rescue multiplex PCR (arm-PCR) platform from RNA. Starting from the raw public reads, TCRdb applied fastp trimming at Q25, assembled clones with MiXCR and retained in-frame beta chains. Each entry merges the rows of one CDR3 protein and shows their most common DNA and genes. Here the sample has about 190,000 distinct CDR3 sequences; 30% to 40% occur a single time. Of the sample, around 20% falls within the top ten clones. The sample taken for sequencing was glioma tissue, nonneoplastic brain tissue, or PBMCs (not recorded which). All receptors come from a human donor with low-grade glioma or glioblastoma, undergoing nonglioma brain surgery, or in good health (not recorded which).

This clonotype was seen at least ten times. V and J are TRBV29-1 and TRBJ2-7; 8 nucleotides match TRBD1. CDR1 is SQVTM and CDR2 is ANQGSEA in the germline V gene. The CDR3 loop spans 16 amino acids. The junction had 11 bases not matched to a gene; V was cut back by 4 bases and J by 0 bases. The chain's CDR3 is CSVGIPTGGHSYEQYF. The CDR3 bases are TGCAGCGTTGGGATACCAACAGGGGGACACTCCTACGAGCAGTACTTC.

At least ten counts were recorded for this clonotype. The J gene is TRBJ2-7, the V gene TRBV20-1; no reliable D call. V gave up 0 bases and J gave up 3 bases, with 15 bases separating them. Germline V lookup: CDR1 DFQATT, CDR2 SNEGSKA (reference sequence). The CDR3 is made up of 15 amino acids. CDR3: CSARDPELGNYEQYF. The CDR3 DNA follows: TGCAGTGCTAGAGATCCCGAATTGGGGAACTACGAGCAGTACTTC.

Many counts were recorded for this clonotype. The rearrangement joins TRBV19 to TRBJ2-2, with a weak D call TRBD2 (5 bases). This CDR3 region has 13 residues. Germline CDR1 is LNHDA and CDR2 is SQIVND (reference sequence). Trimming removed 3 bases at V and 10 bases at J, with 12 bases between. CDR3 sequence (DNA): TGTGCCAGTAGTATGGGTAGCGTGGTGGAGCTGTTTTTT. Translated: CASSMGSVVELFF.

This clonotype was recorded at least ten times. V is TRBV28 and J is TRBJ2-1; a possible D gene is TRBD2 (5 bases). Trimming stripped 5 bases from V and 10 bases from J, with 15 bases between. Germline V gives CDR1 MDHEN, CDR2 SYDVKM. The CDR3 totals 13 residues. The CDR3 here is CASSLDWQLEQFF. The CDR3 DNA reads TGTGCCAGCAGTCTGGACTGGCAGCTGGAGCAGTTCTTC.

Turning to this clonotype: This sequence may be a read error, since a much larger clone differs from it by one base. V is TRBV19 and J is TRBJ2-1; TRBD2 matches at 11 bases. The CDR3 is 17 residues long. V lost 3 bases and J lost 10; bases outside the gene matches: 14. Germline assignment: CDR1 LNHDA and CDR2 SQIVND (reference sequence). CDR3 amino acids: CASSIGPTSGSVYEQFF. CDR3 in DNA: TGTGCCAGTAGTATCGGGCCTACTAGCGGGAGCGTGTACGAGCAGTTCTTC.

On this clonotype: A much larger clone lies one base from this, so it may be a read error. V usage is TRBV25-1 and J usage is TRBJ2-1, with 11 bases fitting TRBD1. This CDR3 contains 14 residues. Germline V gene data show CDR1 as MGHDK and CDR2 as SYGVNS. The CDR3 region has the DNA TGCGCCAGCAGCCAATGGACAGGGGGCTATAAGCAGTTCTTC. Its translation: CASSQWTGGYKQFF.

The chain employs TRBV19 and TRBJ1-2; D might be TRBD1 (6 bases). Trimming pared 6 bases from V and 2 bases from J, leaving 10 bases between. CDR1 is LNHDA and CDR2 is SQIVND in the germline V gene (reference sequence). The CDR3 consists of 13 residues. In DNA form, the CDR3 reads TGTGCCAGTAGCCTACAGGGCAACTATGGCTACACCTTC. Protein: CASSLQGNYGYTF.

This clonotype was detected many times. V is TRBV10-3 and J is TRBJ2-5, with D maybe TRBD2 (5 bases). Trimming left V 9 bases short and J 0 bases short, with 14 bases between. The CDR3 spans 14 residues. CDR1 and CDR2 from the germline V gene are ENHRY and SYGVKD. The CDR3 coding sequence is TGTGCCATAGGACTCGACACTCACCAAGAGACCCAGTACTTC. Its protein product is CAIGLDTHQETQYF.

This clonotype was detected only a few times. Given a much more abundant clone one base away, this may be a read error. The CDR3 spells CASSGGQGYNQPQHF. The CDR3 coding sequence is TGTGCCAGCAGCGGGGGTCAGGGGTACAATCAGCCCCAGCATTTT. J is TRBJ1-5 and V is TRBV2; a weak D match, TRBD1 (6 bases). Trimming cost V 6 bases and J 3 bases, with 15 bases left between them. The CDR3 extends over 15 amino acids. CDR1 is SNHLY and CDR2 is FYNNEI in the germline V gene.

CDR3 nucleotides: TGCGCCAGCAGCTTGTCCGCTCCGGGACAGCATATGAACACTGAAGCTTTCTTT. Its translation: CASSLSAPGQHMNTEAFF. The chain has TRBV5-1 and TRBJ1-1; 7 nucleotides line up with TRBD1. V shed 1 base and J 0 bases; nucleotides not matched to a gene: 12. CDR1 and CDR2 from the germline V gene are SGHRS and YFSETQ. There are 18 residues in the CDR3.

The rearrangement joins TRBV4-1 to TRBJ2-5, with 9 bases lining up with TRBD1. The CDR3 extends over 17 amino acids. V was clipped by 2 bases and J by 2 bases; unmatched bases: 9. Germline V gene lookup returns CDR1 MGHRA and CDR2 YSYEKL. The CDR3 bases are TGCGCCAGCAGCCAATACAGGGGGCGAGGGGAACAAGAGACCCAGTACTTC. This gives the protein CASSQYRGRGEQETQYF.

The gene calls are TRBV5-1 and TRBJ2-7, with 10 bases that match TRBD2. V was clipped by 4 bases and J by 2 bases; unmatched bases: 6. There are 15 residues in the CDR3. CDR1 is SGHRS, CDR2 YFSETQ, per germline. The chain's CDR3 is CASSLLAGPTYEQYF. The DNA of the CDR3 is TGCGCCAGCAGCCTACTAGCGGGACCGACCTACGAGCAGTACTTC. The complete variable domain, with remaining parts taken from reference TRBV5-1 and TRBJ2-7, reads KAGVTQTPRYLIKTRGQQVTLSCSPISGHRSVSWYQQTPGQGLQFLFEYFSETQRNKGNFPGRFSGRQFSNSRSEMNVSTLELGDSALYLCASSLLAGPTYEQYFGPGTRLTVT.

The sample holds one count of this clonotype. This clone may be a read error of a much larger clone one base away. The gene calls are TRBV4-1 and TRBJ1-5; D is unclear. CDR1 MGHRA and CDR2 YSYEKL come from the germline V gene. The CDR3 is 15 residues long. Here the CDR3 DNA reads TGCGCCAGCAGCCAAGAGGCAGGAAGCAATAAGCCCCAGCATTTT. Its protein is CASSQEAGSNKPQHF.

The J gene is TRBJ2-7, the V gene TRBV12-3 or TRBV12-4, with TRBD1 identical over 8 bases. This CDR3 has 14 amino acids. Trimming removed 4 bases from V and 5 bases from J; junction bases left unmatched: 7. CDR3 nucleotide sequence: TGTGCCAGCAGTTCCCGACAGGGGATCAACGAGCAGTACTTC. Its protein product is CASSSRQGINEQYF.

This clonotype was picked up many times. The V and J genes are TRBV28 and TRBJ2-7, with TRBD2 as a possible D gene (5 bases). Trimming took 1 base from V and 10 from J, leaving 17 bases between them. CDR1 and CDR2 (germline): MDHEN, SYDVKM. The CDR3 is made up of 14 amino acids. CDR3 in amino acids: CASSLSGLATIQYF. The CDR3 DNA is TGTGCCAGCAGTTTATCCGGACTGGCTACGATTCAGTACTTC.

This clonotype came up a few times. The J gene is TRBJ2-7, the V gene TRBV12-3 or TRBV12-4; the match to TRBD1 covers 7 bases. The CDR3 totals 12 residues. J was trimmed by 6 bases and V by 6 bases; bases with no gene match: 5. Written as DNA, the CDR3 is TGTGCCAGCAGCGACAGGGTCGGCGAGCAGTACTTC. Its translation is CASSDRVGEQYF.

This clonotype has a count of ten or more. The J gene is TRBJ1-3, the V gene TRBV20-1; 7 bases line up with TRBD1. Germline V lookup: CDR1 DFQATT, CDR2 SNEGSKA (reference sequence). The CDR3 length is 15 residues. Trimming cost V 6 bases and J 0 bases; bases outside gene matches: 8. The CDR3 sequence is CSARDRLSSGNTIYF. CDR3 nucleotide sequence: TGCAGTGCCAGGGACAGACTAAGCTCTGGAAACACCATATATTTT.

This clonotype was observed a few times. V is TRBV19 and J is TRBJ2-6; D may be TRBD2 (5 bases). Trimming took off 6 bases at V and 0 bases at J, with 21 bases between the two ends. The CDR3 is made up of 19 amino acids. Germline V CDR1 and CDR2: LNHDA, SQIVND (reference sequence). CDR3 DNA: TGTGCCAGTAGGATGTATAGTGGCGGGTCTGTCTCTGGGGCCAACGTCCTGACTTTC. This sequence encodes CASRMYSGGSVSGANVLTF.

On this clonotype: A clone one base away is much larger, so this may be a read error. CDR3 in amino acids: CASSRTSGGTYVQYF. In DNA form, the CDR3 reads TGTGCCAGCAGCAGGACTAGCGGGGGGACCTACGTGCAGTACTTC. V gene TRBV7-2 combines with J gene TRBJ2-7; 14 bases align to TRBD2. The CDR3 is made up of 15 amino acids. Looked up from germline, CDR1 is SGHTA and CDR2 is FQGNSA.

This clonotype was counted many times. The chain uses TRBV28 and TRBJ2-1; TRBD1 might be the D (7 bases). V lost 4 bases and J 0 bases, leaving 16 bases between the germline ends. CDR1 is MDHEN, CDR2 SYDVKM, per germline. The CDR3 consists of 17 residues. In DNA, the CDR3 is TGTGCCAGCAGTTCGGACAGGTCCGGGGGCTCCTACAATGAGCAGTTCTTC. Protein: CASSSDRSGGSYNEQFF.

This clonotype was picked up many times. The rearrangement uses TRBV12-3 or TRBV12-4 and TRBJ1-5; tentative D call: TRBD1 (6 bases). V lost 6 bases to trimming and J lost 7 bases, with 13 bases between them. CDR3 length: 13 residues. The CDR3 loop reads CASSEGGVQPQHF. CDR3 DNA sequence: TGTGCCAGCAGCGAAGGGGGGGTCCAGCCCCAGCATTTT.

This clonotype occurred once. A read error may produce the germline difference seen at one junction end. V gene TRBV6-5 combines with J gene TRBJ1-6; no clear D. The CDR3 totals 12 residues. From germline, CDR1 is MNHEY and CDR2 SVGAGI. The CDR3 DNA sequence: TGTGCCAGCACTTCCCCCCCGCAACCCGTCCACTTT. It translates to CASTSPPQPVHF.

Ten or more counts support this clonotype. The chain joins TRBV4-2 to TRBJ2-1, with 8 positions matching TRBD2. The CDR3 runs 18 residues. The V segment lost 1 base and the J segment 5 bases; nucleotides outside the gene matches: 13. Germline assignment: CDR1 LGHNA and CDR2 YNFKEQ. The CDR3, as DNA: TGTGCCAGCAGCCAAGTCTTCCTGGGACTAGTCCAAAACAATGAGCAGTTCTTC. Amino acid sequence: CASSQVFLGLVQNNEQFF.

This clonotype has a count of ten or more. This chain connects TRBV4-2 to TRBJ1-1; D is uncertain. Looked up from germline, CDR1 is LGHNA and CDR2 is YNFKEQ. CDR3 length equals 13 residues. The ends were cut back, 0 bases at V and 11 bases at J, with 13 bases in the middle. The chain's CDR3 is CASSQEGQPEAFF. The CDR3 DNA follows: TGTGCCAGCAGCCAAGAAGGGCAGCCGGAGGCTTTCTTT.

The V gene is TRBV4-2, the J gene TRBJ2-3, with 8 bases identical to TRBD2. Germline trimming cut 0 bases from V and 4 bases from J; bases unmatched to any gene: 12. The CDR3 length is 18 residues. Germline CDR1 LGHNA, CDR2 YNFKEQ. The CDR3 reads CASSQDGTSVGGADTQYF. Here the CDR3 DNA reads TGTGCCAGCAGCCAAGACGGGACTAGTGTTGGGGGAGCAGATACGCAGTATTTT.

At least ten counts were recorded for this clonotype. In DNA, the CDR3 is TGTGCCAGTAGCCTACAGGGAGGAGCCTACGAGCAGTACTTC. Translating it yields CASSLQGGAYEQYF. The chain links TRBV19 to TRBJ2-7; either TRBD1 or TRBD2 may supply D (6 bases each). Germline V gives CDR1 LNHDA, CDR2 SQIVND (reference sequence). V lost 6 bases to trimming and J lost 2 bases, with 14 bases between them. This CDR3 spans 14 amino acids.